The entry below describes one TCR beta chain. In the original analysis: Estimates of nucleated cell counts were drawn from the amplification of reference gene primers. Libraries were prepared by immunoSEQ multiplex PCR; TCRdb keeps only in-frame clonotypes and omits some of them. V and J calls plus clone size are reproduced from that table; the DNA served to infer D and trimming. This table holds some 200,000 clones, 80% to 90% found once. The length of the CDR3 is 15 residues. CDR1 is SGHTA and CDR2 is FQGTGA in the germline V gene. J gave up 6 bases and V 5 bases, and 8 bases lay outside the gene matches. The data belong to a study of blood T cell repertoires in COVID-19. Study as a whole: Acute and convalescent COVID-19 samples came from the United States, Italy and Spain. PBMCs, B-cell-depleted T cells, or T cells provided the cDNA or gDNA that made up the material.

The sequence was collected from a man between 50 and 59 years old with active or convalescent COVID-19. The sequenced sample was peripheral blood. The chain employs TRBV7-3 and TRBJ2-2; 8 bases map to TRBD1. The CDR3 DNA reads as TGTGCCAGCAGCCCTCATCGACAGGGGCCCGGGGAGCTGTTTTTT. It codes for CASSPHRQGPGELFF. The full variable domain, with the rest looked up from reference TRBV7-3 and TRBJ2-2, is GAGVSQTPSNKVTEKGKYVELRCDPISGHTALYWYRQSLGQGPEFLIYFQGTGAADDSGLPNDRFFAVRPEGSVSTLKIQRTERGDSAVYLCASSPHRQGPGELFFGEGSRLTVL.